The clone carrying this T cell receptor beta chain occurred a few times. As yet, its antigen is unknown. As TCR cDNA was made by 5'RACE template switching, a universal primer site and UMIs were added. MiXCR, applied by TCRdb to the 5' RACE reads, yields one record per CDR3 protein. Of about 550,000 distinct CDR3 sequences in the sample, less than 20% were seen once. This entry belongs to a study of T cells after yellow fever vaccination. Findings of the study overall: Weaker overall was a secondary response that nonetheless peaked faster, on day 5 versus 15.

Germline V CDR1 and CDR2: MNHEY, SMNVEV (reference sequence). The V gene lost 6 bases and the J gene lost 7 bases, with 15 bases spanning the gap. The CDR3 contains 13 residues. The sample here was PBMCs, taken 15 days after the yellow fever booster vaccination. The sequence was collected from a young man who received the YFV17D yellow fever vaccine. V usage is TRBV27 and J usage is TRBJ2-5; no definite D call. The CDR3, as DNA: TGTGCCAGCAGCCTTGAGTCATTCGGGACCCAGTACTTC. It translates to CASSLESFGTQYF.